A selection of T cell receptor beta chains follows, all from one sample in a study of a mutant IDH1 vaccine in newly diagnosed glioma. Using immunoSEQ multiplex PCR, the repertoire was profiled, and TCRdb retains in-frame clones only, with some absent. The sample lists roughly 70,000 clones, 80% to 90% seen once, with 2.9% in the top ten. This sample comprised PBMCs, obtained from a glioma patient treated with radiotherapy, temozolomide or both. The receptors derive from a man aged 30 to 39 with glioma. Each CDR3 is given with its conserved first and last residue. Fields, in order: D gene, V gene, J gene, CDR3 DNA, CDR3 protein. The D gene is left open where the match is weak.

D gene: -; V gene: TRBV5-1; J gene: TRBJ2-7; CDR3 DNA: TGCGCCAGCAGCGGCCCGCTTCTAAGACAGGTATCCGAGCAGTACTTC; CDR3 protein: CASSGPLLRQVSEQYF
D gene: TRBD1; V gene: TRBV29-1; J gene: TRBJ2-7; CDR3 DNA: TGCAGCGTCGCCGGGACAGGGAGTTCCTACGAGCAGTACTTC; CDR3 protein: CSVAGTGSSYEQYF
D gene: -; V gene: TRBV18; J gene: TRBJ2-5; CDR3 DNA: TGTGCCAGCTCACCGGGATGGATTAACCAAGAGACCCAGTACTTC; CDR3 protein: CASSPGWINQETQYF
D gene: -; V gene: TRBV15; J gene: TRBJ2-3; CDR3 DNA: TGTGCCACCAGCAAGGGGAACGAGGATACGCAGTATTTT; CDR3 protein: CATSKGNEDTQYF
D gene: -; V gene: TRBV2; J gene: TRBJ2-1; CDR3 DNA: TGTGCCAGCAGTGAATCGAGCGCCTACAATGAGCAGTTCTTC; CDR3 protein: CASSESSAYNEQFF
D gene: -; V gene: TRBV7-9; J gene: TRBJ1-6; CDR3 DNA: TGTGCCAGCAGCTCTTACCGGGCCTCAACTAATTCACCCCTCCACTTT; CDR3 protein: CASSSYRASTNSPLHF
D gene: -; V gene: TRBV13; J gene: TRBJ1-1; CDR3 DNA: TGTGCCAGCAGCTTAACAGGAGGCACTGAAGCTTTCTTT; CDR3 protein: CASSLTGGTEAFF
D gene: -; V gene: TRBV28; J gene: TRBJ2-3; CDR3 DNA: TGTGCCAGCAGCACTGTCACAGATACGCAGTATTTT; CDR3 protein: CASSTVTDTQYF
D gene: -; V gene: TRBV6-6; J gene: TRBJ2-2; CDR3 DNA: TGTGCCAGCAGTCCGACGGACACCTTGAACACCGGGGAGCTGTTTTTT; CDR3 protein: CASSPTDTLNTGELFF
D gene: TRBD2; V gene: TRBV5-1; J gene: TRBJ2-5; CDR3 DNA: TGCGCCAGCAGCCCGCGGACTAGCGGGGGGTCTAAAGAGACCCAGTACTTC; CDR3 protein: CASSPRTSGGSKETQYF